The clone carrying this T cell receptor beta chain was counted a few times. Its antigen is currently unknown. Germline V lookup: CDR1 KGHDR, CDR2 SFDVKD. The V segment lost 7 bases and the J segment 4 bases; nucleotides outside the gene matches: 4. The CDR3 loop spans 13 amino acids. This entry comes from a study of regulatory T cells in long-lasting Graves disease. As for the study in general: The study enrolled newly diagnosed Graves' patients on antithyroid drugs under 3 months. Study-wide results and limits: Lower TCR diversity was seen in persistent Graves' patients than in newly diagnosed ones.

This sample's time point: newly diagnosed GD, antithyroid drugs for less than 3 months. Isolated PBMC RNA provided the starting material for the TCR library. The TCR beta library used iRepertoire HTBI primers with Arm-PCR amplification of CDR3. TCRdb passed the multiplex PCR reads through MiXCR, listing each CDR3 protein once. The sample carries roughly 500,000 distinct CDR3 sequences, 13% to 15% recorded once. These same data were also listed under a study on T cells in Graves' hyperthyroidism and ophthalmopathy.

The source of this sequence is a woman aged 45 to 65 with Graves disease. The rearrangement joins TRBV24-1 to TRBJ2-5; 8 bases map to TRBD1. Sequencing used peripheral blood mononuclear cells (PBMCs), obtained at new diagnosis, from a patient treated with antithyroid drugs. Here the CDR3 reads CATSGTGGETQYF. For the CDR3, the DNA is TGTGCCACCAGCGGCACAGGGGGAGAGACCCAGTACTTC.